What follows describes a single T cell receptor beta chain. Its antigen remains unidentified. The sample comes from a study of T cells expressing NK-cell markers. Study-wide context: Seropositivity for HCMV was found in seven of the eight sequenced donors, with one seronegative.

Germline values: CDR1 SGHDN, CDR2 FVKESK. This CDR3 has 16 residues. Synthesis of TCR beta cDNA relied on 5'RACE template switching carrying UMIs. TCRdb re-called the 5' RACE reads, yielding one record per CDR3 amino acid sequence without DNA. Its table lists approximately 460,000 distinct CDR3 sequences. Study findings and constraints: Specificity for HCMV among expanded NKG2C+ T cell clones was not established. One observes that, in several donors, these clonotypes were also the leading ones within the CD3+CD56-NKG2C+ fraction.

This clonotype originated in a woman between 18 and 69 years old in good health. The sequenced material came from blood T cells: a sorted CD56 or NKG2C T cell subset, CD4+ or CD8+ T cells, or bulk PBMC T cells (not recorded which). The chain employs TRBV14 and TRBJ2-2; TCRdb calls TRBD1, which cannot be checked without DNA. CDR3 amino acids: CASSQDWGRVTGELFF.